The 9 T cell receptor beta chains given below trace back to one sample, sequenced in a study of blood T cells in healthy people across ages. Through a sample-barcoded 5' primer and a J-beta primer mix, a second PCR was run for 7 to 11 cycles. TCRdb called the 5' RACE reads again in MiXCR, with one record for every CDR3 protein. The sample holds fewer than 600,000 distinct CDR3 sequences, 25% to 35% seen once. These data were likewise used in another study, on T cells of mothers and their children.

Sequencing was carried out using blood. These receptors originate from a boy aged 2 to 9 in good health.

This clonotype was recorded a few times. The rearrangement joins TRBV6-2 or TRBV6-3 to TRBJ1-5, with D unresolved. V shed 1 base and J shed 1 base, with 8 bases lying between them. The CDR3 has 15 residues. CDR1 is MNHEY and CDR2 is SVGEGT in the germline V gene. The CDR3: CASSYLGESNQPQHF. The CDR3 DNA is TGTGCCAGCAGTTACTTGGGAGAAAGCAATCAGCCCCAGCATTTT.

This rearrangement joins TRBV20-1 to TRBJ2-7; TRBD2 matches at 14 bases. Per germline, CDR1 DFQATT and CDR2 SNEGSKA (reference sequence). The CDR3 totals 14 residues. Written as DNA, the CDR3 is TGCACCCCCTTGAGGACTAGCGGGAGGTACGAGCAGTACTTC. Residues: CTPLRTSGRYEQYF.

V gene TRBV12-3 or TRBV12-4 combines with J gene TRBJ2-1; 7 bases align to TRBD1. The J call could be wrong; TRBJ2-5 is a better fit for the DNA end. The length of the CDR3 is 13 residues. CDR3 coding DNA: TGTGCCAGCAGGAAACAGGGGCGGGAGACCCAGTACTTC. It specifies CASRKQGRETQYF.

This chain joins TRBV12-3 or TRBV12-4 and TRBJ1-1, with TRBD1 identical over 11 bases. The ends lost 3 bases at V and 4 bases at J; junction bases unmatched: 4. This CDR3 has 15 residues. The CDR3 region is CASSLDRGPGTEAFF. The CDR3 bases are TGTGCCAGCAGTTTGGACAGGGGGCCTGGCACTGAAGCTTTCTTT.

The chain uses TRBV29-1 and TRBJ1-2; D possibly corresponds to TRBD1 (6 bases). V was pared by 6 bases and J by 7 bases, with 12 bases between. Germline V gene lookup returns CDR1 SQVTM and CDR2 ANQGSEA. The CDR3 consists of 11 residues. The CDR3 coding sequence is TGCAGCGTCCTTCGGGGGGCTGGCTACACCTTC. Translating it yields CSVLRGAGYTF.

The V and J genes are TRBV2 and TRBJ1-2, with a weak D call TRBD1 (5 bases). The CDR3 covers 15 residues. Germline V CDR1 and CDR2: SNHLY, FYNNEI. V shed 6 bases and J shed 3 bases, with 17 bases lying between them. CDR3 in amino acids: CASSRSRGLDYGYTF. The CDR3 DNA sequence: TGTGCCAGCAGCCGATCGAGGGGTTTGGACTATGGCTACACCTTC. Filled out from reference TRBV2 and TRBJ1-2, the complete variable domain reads EPEVTQTPSHQVTQMGQEVILRCVPISNHLYFYWYRQILGQKVEFLVSFYNNEISEKSEIFDDQFSVERPDGSNFTLKIRSTKLEDSAMYFCASSRSRGLDYGYTFGSGTRLTVV.

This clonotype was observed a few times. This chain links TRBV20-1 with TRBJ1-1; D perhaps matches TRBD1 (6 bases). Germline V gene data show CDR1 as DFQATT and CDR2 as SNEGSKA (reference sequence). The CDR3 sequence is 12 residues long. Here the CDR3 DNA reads TGCAGCATTCCGGGGGGGGGCGCCGAAGCTTTCTTT. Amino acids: CSIPGGGAEAFF.

For the CDR3, the DNA is TGTGCCAGCAGGCCTAGCGGATCGACTAGCACAGATACGCAGTATTTT. Translating it yields CASRPSGSTSTDTQYF. The genes are TRBV7-2 and TRBJ2-3; 7 bases are shared with TRBD2. Germline assignment: CDR1 SGHTA and CDR2 FQGNSA. Trimming at V came to 6 bases and at J to 0 bases, leaving 9 bases not matched to a gene. The CDR3 runs 16 residues. Filled out from reference TRBV7-2 and TRBJ2-3, the complete variable domain reads GAGVSQSPSNKVTEKGKDVELRCDPISGHTALYWYRQSLGQGLEFLIYFQGNSAPDKSGLPSDRFSAERTGGSVSTLTIQRTQQEDSAVYLCASRPSGSTSTDTQYFGPGTRLTVL.

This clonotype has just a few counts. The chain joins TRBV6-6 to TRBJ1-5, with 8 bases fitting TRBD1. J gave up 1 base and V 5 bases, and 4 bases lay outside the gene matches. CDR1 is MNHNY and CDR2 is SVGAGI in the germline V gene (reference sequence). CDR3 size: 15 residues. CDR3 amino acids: CASSRQGLSNQPQHF. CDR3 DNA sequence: TGTGCCAGCAGTAGACAGGGGCTCAGCAATCAGCCCCAGCATTTT.